In this sample, the clone carrying this TCR beta chain turned up many times. Its antigen is undetermined. This sample is part of a study of T cells after yellow fever vaccination. The CDR3 is made up of 14 amino acids. The germline gives CDR1 SEHNR, CDR2 FQNEAQ (reference sequence). V was pared by 5 bases and J by 6 bases, with 14 bases between. Study outcomes and limitations: Post-booster samples contained most primary-vaccination clones (approximately 95% CD4, around 88% CD8).

Using its own MiXCR run on the 5' RACE reads, TCRdb lists one record per CDR3 protein. The table has a few hundred thousand distinct CDR3 sequences, roughly 12% seen once. This receptor was taken from a man aged 18-30 years who received the YFV17D yellow fever vaccine. V usage is TRBV7-9 and J usage is TRBJ2-1; D ambiguous. This specimen was PBMCs, taken on the day of the first yellow fever vaccination. CDR3 DNA: TGTGCCAGCAGCCCGTCCGACACCCGCAATGAGCAGTTCTTC. Protein product: CASSPSDTRNEQFF.